These 14 T cell receptor beta chains share one sample of origin, sequenced in a study of response to subunit inactivated influenza vaccine. Via MiXCR, TCRdb re-called the RT-PCR reads, giving one row per CDR3 protein. The data contain about 650,000 distinct CDR3 sequences, 15% to 19% of them singletons. The sample was PBMCs from blood, taken approximately 12 days after vaccination. The receptors were sampled from a man aged 50-60 years who received an inactivated influenza vaccine.

This clonotype has a count of ten or more. The chain is built from TRBV5-1 and TRBJ1-1; 9 nucleotides line up with TRBD1. Germline loops: CDR1 SGHRS, CDR2 YFSETQ. This CDR3 has 14 residues. Unmatched junction bases numbered 4, after V lost 3 bases and J lost 4 bases. CDR3 sequence: CASSSGQGSTEAFF. Here the CDR3 DNA reads TGCGCCAGCAGCTCAGGACAGGGGAGCACTGAAGCTTTCTTT. Looking up the rest from reference TRBV5-1 and TRBJ1-1 gives the full variable domain: KAGVTQTPRYLIKTRGQQVTLSCSPISGHRSVSWYQQTPGQGLQFLFEYFSETQRNKGNFPGRFSGRQFSNSRSEMNVSTLELGDSALYLCASSSGQGSTEAFFGQGTRLTVV.

The chain employs TRBV5-1 and TRBJ2-3, with D unresolved. Trimming pared 0 bases from V and 5 bases from J, leaving 10 bases between. CDR1 and CDR2 from the germline V gene are SGHRS and YFSETQ. The CDR3 loop spans 14 amino acids. The CDR3 nucleotides read TGCGCCAGCAGCTTGGCACCAACTGGAGATACGCAGTATTTT. Translating gives CASSLAPTGDTQYF.

This chain uses TRBV20-1 with TRBJ2-3, with 8 bases that match TRBD2. The CDR3 runs to 14 residues. Trimming took 6 bases from V and 3 from J; bases not matched to a gene: 8. Per germline, CDR1 DFQATT and CDR2 SNEGSKA (reference sequence). The CDR3 DNA reads as TGCAGTGCACCTAGACTAGCGAGGACAGATACGCAGTATTTT. Translated, it gives CSAPRLARTDTQYF.

The chain uses TRBV24-1 and TRBJ2-7; 8 bases are a match to TRBD1. Germline values: CDR1 KGHDR, CDR2 SFDVKD. The CDR3 runs 16 residues. V shed 5 bases, J shed 2 bases, and the junction held 10 bases outside the gene matches. CDR3 protein: CATSGSSGQDTYEQYF. DNA for the CDR3: TGTGCCACCAGTGGGAGCTCGGGACAGGACACCTACGAGCAGTACTTC.

The V call is TRBV6-5, the J call TRBJ2-1, with D perhaps assigned TRBD1 or TRBD2 (5 bases each). In germline, CDR1 is MNHEY, CDR2 SVGAGI. This CDR3 is built from 13 residues. Trimming removed 2 bases from V and 7 bases from J, with 9 bases in between. The CDR3 is CASSYAGTNEQFF. The DNA for the CDR3 is TGTGCCAGCAGTTACGCAGGGACGAATGAGCAGTTCTTC.

The V and J genes are TRBV28 and TRBJ2-7; 8 bases agree with TRBD1. This CDR3 has 13 residues. Unmatched junction bases numbered 10, after V lost 10 bases and J lost 5 bases. Germline loops: CDR1 MDHEN, CDR2 SYDVKM. CDR3 DNA sequence: TGTGCCACCGACCGGACAGGGACGGACGAGCAGTACTTC. It codes for CATDRTGTDEQYF.

This clonotype was picked up a small number of times. V is TRBV12-3 or TRBV12-4 and J is TRBJ1-2, with a possible D match to TRBD1 (5 bases). The CDR3 consists of 14 residues. Trimming stripped 3 bases from V and 4 bases from J, with 12 bases between. The CDR3 reads CASSFSDKIYGYTF. DNA of the CDR3: TGTGCCAGCAGTTTTTCGGACAAAATCTATGGCTACACCTTC.

The chain recombines TRBV18 with TRBJ2-7; 11 positions agree with TRBD1. CDR3 size: 16 residues. CDR1 and CDR2 (germline): KGHSH, LQKENI. V shed 2 bases and J 2 bases; nucleotides not matched to a gene: 5. CDR3 sequence: CASSPVPGQGAYEQYF. CDR3 nucleotides: TGTGCCAGCTCACCAGTCCCGGGACAGGGGGCCTACGAGCAGTACTTC.

CDR3 in DNA: TGTGCCAGCAGCTTTCGGGACAGGGGACTCCTCAAAAACATTCAGTACTTC. Translated: CASSFRDRGLLKNIQYF. This sequence joins TRBV7-9 and TRBJ2-4; 10 bases match TRBD1. CDR3 length: 17 residues. J was trimmed by 3 bases and V by 3 bases; bases with no gene match: 8. Germline V gene lookup returns CDR1 SEHNR and CDR2 FQNEAQ (reference sequence).

This clonotype has ten or more counts. This sequence joins TRBV12-3 or TRBV12-4 and TRBJ1-5, with D tentatively TRBD1 (5 bases). The CDR3 has 14 amino acids. Trimming left V 3 bases short and J 4 bases short, with 10 bases between. The CDR3 reads CASSFSGKNQPQHF. CDR3 in DNA: TGTGCCAGCAGTTTTTCAGGGAAGAATCAGCCCCAGCATTTT.

At least ten counts were recorded for this clonotype. This chain connects TRBV29-1 to TRBJ2-7; 10 bases fit TRBD2. Germline V gives CDR1 SQVTM, CDR2 ANQGSEA. The V gene end was trimmed by 7 bases and the J gene end by 6 bases; junction bases not matched to a gene: 12. CDR3 size: 14 residues. The CDR3 region is CSARLAGLFGEQYF. The CDR3 nucleotides read TGCAGCGCCAGACTAGCGGGTTTGTTTGGCGAGCAGTACTTC.

V usage is TRBV27 and J usage is TRBJ1-1, with 10 bases that match TRBD1. Germline V gives CDR1 MNHEY, CDR2 SMNVEV (reference sequence). The CDR3 runs 15 residues. The V segment lost 3 bases and the J segment 6 bases; nucleotides outside the gene matches: 7. The CDR3 DNA sequence: TGTGCCAGCAGTTTTCGGACAGGGGGAGAGGCTGAAGCTTTCTTT. It yields the protein CASSFRTGGEAEAFF.

The chain is built from TRBV5-3 and TRBJ2-1, with 9 bases that match TRBD2. TRBV5-3 counts as an open reading frame of uncertain function. CDR3 length: 14 amino acids. J was trimmed by 10 bases and V by 8 bases; bases with no gene match: 13. The CDR3 DNA reads TGTGCCAGGAGCCGGGGGCTAGCGGGGCCGGAGCAGTTCTTC. Protein product: CARSRGLAGPEQFF.

The chain joins TRBV12-3 or TRBV12-4 to TRBJ2-5, with 7 nucleotides matching TRBD1. This CDR3 has 13 amino acids. J lost 6 bases, V lost 5 bases, and 6 bases had no gene match. The CDR3 DNA reads TGTGCCAGCAGTCTCGACAGGGTTCAGACCCAGTACTTC. Residues: CASSLDRVQTQYF.